These T cell receptor beta chains were read from a single sample in a study of T cell changes during pregnancy in multiple sclerosis. Using immunoSEQ multiplex PCR, the repertoire was profiled, and TCRdb retains in-frame clones only, with some absent. This sample carries approximately 34,000 clones, 90% of them seen once, and the ten largest clones take around a tenth. The source material was CD8+ T cells from peripheral blood mononuclear cells, sampled before pregnancy. All receptors derive from a female donor with multiple sclerosis, enrolled in a pregnancy study. Both conserved end residues are part of each CDR3. A D gene is named only where the DNA matches it firmly. Clone size is given for some rows only: seen once, a few or many times, or a class if the clone is expanded.

abundance | d_gene | j_gene | v_gene | len | CDR3aa | CDR3nt
. | TRBD1 | TRBJ1-2 | TRBV5-4 | 14 | CASSLGGLSYGYTF | TGTGCCAGCAGCTTAGGGGGCCTCTCCTATGGCTACACCTTC
few | TRBD1 | TRBJ2-7 | TRBV7-9 | 12 | CASSGTVYEQYF | TGTGCCAGCAGCGGGACAGTGTACGAGCAGTACTTC
. | . | TRBJ1-1 | TRBV9 | 14 | CASSVENRASEAFF | TGTGCCAGCAGCGTAGAGAACAGGGCCTCTGAAGCTTTCTTT
. | TRBD2 | TRBJ2-7 | TRBV4-2 | 17 | CASSHSPGLAGAYEQYF | TGTGCCAGCAGCCATTCGCCGGGACTAGCGGGCGCCTACGAGCAGTACTTC
. | TRBD1 | TRBJ2-7 | TRBV7-8 | 14 | CASSLLGQSYEQYF | TGTGCCAGCAGCTTACTGGGACAGTCCTACGAGCAGTACTTC
. | . | TRBJ1-3 | TRBV19 | 13 | CASSPPAGNTIYF | TGTGCCAGTAGTCCTCCCGCTGGAAACACCATATATTTT
. | TRBD1 | TRBJ2-7 | TRBV19 | 14 | CASNSRGTEYEQYF | TGTGCCAGTAATTCCAGGGGGACAGAATACGAGCAGTACTTC
. | . | TRBJ2-7 | TRBV5-1 | 13 | CASSPLSSYEQYF | TGCGCCAGCAGCCCCCTGAGCTCCTACGAGCAGTACTTC
. | TRBD1 | TRBJ1-2 | TRBV7-9 | 14 | CASTREDRVKGYTF | TGTGCCAGCACCCGAGAGGACAGGGTTAAAGGCTACACCTTC
. | . | TRBJ1-2 | TRBV7-2 | 15 | CASSLERQGARGYTF | TGTGCCAGCAGCTTAGAGAGGCAGGGCGCGCGGGGCTACACCTTC
. | . | TRBJ1-2 | TRBV7-8 | 11 | CASSLADSYTF | TGTGCCAGCAGCTTGGCGGACAGCTACACCTTC
. | . | TRBJ1-2 | TRBV6-6 | 14 | CASSYLVLYYGYTF | TGTGCCAGCAGTTACTTGGTTCTATACTATGGCTACACCTTC
. | . | TRBJ1-4 | TRBV9 | 13 | CASSLRYNEKLFF | TGTGCCAGCAGCCTGAGATATAATGAAAAACTGTTTTTT
. | . | TRBJ2-5 | TRBV6-5 | 15 | CASSYSISSSETQYF | TGTGCCAGCAGTTACTCAATATCTAGCTCGGAGACCCAGTACTTC
. | TRBD2 | TRBJ2-7 | TRBV7-9 | 15 | CASSLGPAGAGEQYF | TGTGCCAGCAGCTTAGGTCCAGCGGGAGCTGGAGAGCAGTACTTC
. | TRBD2 | TRBJ2-1 | TRBV4-2 | 19 | CASRERSGTSGRAGNEQFF | TGTGCCAGCAGGGAGAGATCCGGGACTAGCGGGAGGGCAGGGAATGAGCAGTTCTTC
. | . | TRBJ2-1 | TRBV7-7 | 14 | CASSPVRIYNEQFF | TGTGCCAGCAGCCCGGTTCGCATCTACAATGAGCAGTTCTTC
. | . | TRBJ1-1 | TRBV6-6 | 13 | CASSYPINTEAFF | TGTGCCAGCAGTTACCCTATAAACACTGAAGCTTTCTTT
. | TRBD1 | TRBJ1-2 | TRBV27 | 14 | CASSTGQVSYGYTF | TGTGCCAGCAGTACGGGACAGGTGTCCTATGGCTACACCTTC
. | . | TRBJ2-5 | TRBV27 | 15 | CASSFGGTYQETQYF | TGTGCCAGCAGTTTTGGGGGGACGTACCAAGAGACCCAGTACTTC
. | . | TRBJ1-5 | TRBV19 | 14 | CASSAGYSNQPQHF | TGTGCCAGTAGTGCGGGCTATAGCAATCAGCCCCAGCATTTT
. | TRBD1 | TRBJ1-2 | TRBV27 | 17 | CASSLTLTGRGNYGYTF | TGTGCCAGCAGTCTAACCCTGACAGGGCGAGGGAACTATGGCTACACCTTC
. | . | TRBJ2-2 | TRBV9 | 15 | CASSVDAMDTGELFF | TGTGCCAGCAGCGTAGACGCGATGGACACCGGGGAGCTGTTTTTT
. | TRBD1 | TRBJ1-1 | TRBV19 | 16 | CASSLDRGRGDTEAFF | TGTGCCAGTAGTCTCGACAGGGGGCGAGGTGACACTGAAGCTTTCTTT
. | TRBD1 | TRBJ2-2 | TRBV5-5 | 16 | CASSPRTGKETGELFF | TGTGCCAGCAGCCCTAGGACAGGGAAGGAAACCGGGGAGCTGTTTTTT
. | TRBD2 | TRBJ2-1 | TRBV19 | 15 | CASSPAGGLYNEQFF | TGTGCCAGTAGTCCTGCGGGGGGTCTCTACAATGAGCAGTTCTTC
. | TRBD2 | TRBJ2-3 | TRBV7-3 | 20 | CASSFTPLTSGGGLTDTQYF | TGTGCCAGCAGCTTCACCCCATTGACTAGCGGGGGGGGACTCACAGATACGCAGTATTTT
. | . | TRBJ2-1 | TRBV29-1 | 12 | CSVPTSSSEQFF | TGCAGCGTGCCTACCTCTAGTAGCGAGCAGTTCTTC
. | . | TRBJ1-1 | TRBV27 | 13 | CASSNWGDTEAFF | TGTGCCAGCAGTAATTGGGGGGACACTGAAGCTTTCTTT
. | . | TRBJ2-7 | TRBV7-8 | 12 | CASSLQGWEQYF | TGTGCCAGCAGCTTACAGGGGTGGGAGCAGTACTTC
. | . | TRBJ1-1 | TRBV20-1 | 11 | CSARDGGRAFF | TGCAGTGCTAGAGACGGGGGTAGAGCTTTCTTT
. | TRBD1 | TRBJ2-7 | TRBV29-1 | 15 | CSVVRWGQGDHEQYF | TGCAGCGTTGTAAGGTGGGGGCAGGGGGACCACGAGCAGTACTTC
. | TRBD1 | TRBJ1-6 | TRBV27 | 18 | CASSLSKGGPLLGSPLHF | TGTGCCAGCAGTTTATCCAAAGGGGGCCCTCTTTTGGGTTCACCCCTCCACTTT
. | TRBD1 | TRBJ2-5 | TRBV5-4 | 16 | CASSDRDRGLGETQYF | TGTGCCAGCAGCGACCGGGACAGGGGGCTCGGGGAGACCCAGTACTTC
. | . | TRBJ1-2 | TRBV5-1 | 15 | CASSAPGVENYGYTF | TGCGCCAGCAGCGCCCCAGGGGTCGAAAACTATGGCTACACCTTC
. | TRBD2 | TRBJ2-5 | TRBV7-8 | 21 | CASSLYGVSLKISGDSGTQYF | TGTGCCAGCAGCTTATATGGGGTGTCACTGAAGATTAGCGGGGATAGTGGGACCCAGTACTTC
. | . | TRBJ1-1 | TRBV30 | 13 | CAGPGPRNTEAFF | TGTGCCGGACCAGGGCCGAGGAACACTGAAGCTTTCTTT
. | . | TRBJ1-1 | TRBV5-4 | 15 | CASSLAEGEATEAFF | TGTGCCAGCAGCTTGGCCGAGGGGGAAGCCACTGAAGCTTTCTTT
. | . | TRBJ2-3 | TRBV4-2 | 16 | CASSQAHLVFTDTQYF | TGTGCCAGCAGCCAGGCCCATTTGGTCTTCACAGATACGCAGTATTTT
. | . | TRBJ1-3 | TRBV5-6 | 15 | CASSLDLGAGNTIYF | TGTGCCAGCAGCTTGGACCTGGGGGCGGGAAACACCATATATTTT
. | . | TRBJ1-1 | TRBV21-1 | 15 | CASSRNQGRDTEAFF | TGTGCCAGCAGCAGGAACCAGGGGAGGGACACTGAAGCTTTCTTT
once | TRBD1 | TRBJ1-5 | TRBV7-9 | 14 | CASSLGTGNQPQHF | TGTGCCAGCAGCTTAGGGACAGGGAACCAGCCCCAGCATTTT
. | . | TRBJ2-1 | TRBV29-1 | 13 | CSVEDRPDNEQFF | TGCAGCGTTGAAGATCGTCCCGACAATGAGCAGTTCTTC
. | TRBD1 | TRBJ2-1 | TRBV11-2 | 17 | CASSYFEGQGNYNEQFF | TGTGCCAGCAGCTATTTTGAGGGACAGGGTAACTACAATGAGCAGTTCTTC
. | TRBD2 | TRBJ2-3 | TRBV6-4 | 15 | CASSDETSGADTQYF | TGTGCCAGCAGTGACGAGACTAGCGGGGCAGATACGCAGTATTTT
. | . | TRBJ2-3 | TRBV13 | 17 | CASSADLNFVSTDTQYF | TGTGCCAGCAGCGCCGACTTGAACTTTGTTAGCACAGATACGCAGTATTTT
. | TRBD1 | TRBJ2-5 | TRBV30 | 12 | CASGQGKETQYF | TGTGCCTCGGGACAGGGGAAAGAGACCCAGTACTTC
. | . | TRBJ1-1 | TRBV7-9 | 13 | CASSLDTNTEAFF | TGTGCCAGCAGCTTAGACACGAACACTGAAGCTTTCTTT
. | TRBD1 | TRBJ1-3 | TRBV19 | 15 | CASGDREGTGNTIYF | TGCGCCAGCGGGGACAGGGAGGGTACTGGAAACACCATATATTTT
. | . | TRBJ2-5 | TRBV27 | 13 | CASSPYRQETQYF | TGTGCCAGCAGTCCCTATCGGCAAGAGACCCAGTACTTC
. | . | TRBJ2-5 | TRBV25-1 | 16 | CASSRFRRAPQETQYF | TGTGCCAGCAGTAGGTTCAGGCGGGCTCCCCAAGAGACCCAGTACTTC
. | TRBD1 | TRBJ2-7 | TRBV27 | 14 | CASSHGTGGNEQYF | TGTGCCAGCAGTCACGGGACAGGGGGTAACGAGCAGTACTTC
. | TRBD1 | TRBJ1-1 | TRBV10-3 | 16 | CAISESSTGGTTEAFF | TGTGCCATCAGTGAGTCCTCTACAGGGGGGACCACTGAAGCTTTCTTT
. | TRBD2 | TRBJ2-7 | TRBV6-1 | 14 | CASSPRGGDYEQYF | TGTGCCAGCAGCCCTCGGGGGGGAGATTACGAGCAGTACTTC
. | TRBD1 | TRBJ2-5 | TRBV9 | 14 | CASSNGTGRETQYF | TGTGCCAGCAGCAACGGGACAGGTCGAGAGACCCAGTACTTC
. | . | TRBJ2-7 | TRBV6-6 | 13 | CASSYGLPYEQYF | TGTGCCAGCAGCTACGGACTACCCTACGAGCAGTACTTC